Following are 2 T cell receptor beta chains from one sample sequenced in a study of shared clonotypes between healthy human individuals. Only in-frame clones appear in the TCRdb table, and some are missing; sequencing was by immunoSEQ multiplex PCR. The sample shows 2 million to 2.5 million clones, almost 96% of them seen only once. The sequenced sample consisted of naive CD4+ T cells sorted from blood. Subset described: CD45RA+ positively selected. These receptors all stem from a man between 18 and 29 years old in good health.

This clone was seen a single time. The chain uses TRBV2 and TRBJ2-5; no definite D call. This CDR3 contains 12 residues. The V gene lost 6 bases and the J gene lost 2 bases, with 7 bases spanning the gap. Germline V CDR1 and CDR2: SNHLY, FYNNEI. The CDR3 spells CASRPVQETQYF. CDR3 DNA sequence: TGTGCCAGCAGACCAGTACAAGAGACCCAGTACTTC.

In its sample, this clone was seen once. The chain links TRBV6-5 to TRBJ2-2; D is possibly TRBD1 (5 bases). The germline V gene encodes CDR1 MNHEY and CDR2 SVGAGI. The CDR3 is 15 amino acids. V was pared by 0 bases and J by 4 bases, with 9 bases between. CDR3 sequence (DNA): TGTGCCAGCAGTTACTCTCCAGGGATCACCGGGGAGCTGTTTTTT. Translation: CASSYSPGITGELFF.